What follows is one T cell receptor beta chain and its context. As yet, its antigen is unknown. Time point indicated: persistent/refractory GD, antithyroid drugs over 5 years with positive TRAb. From RNA extracted from PBMCs, the TCR library was made. These data are taken from a study of regulatory T cells in long-lasting Graves disease. The junction had 13 bases not matched to a gene; V was cut back by 10 bases and J by 3 bases. In germline, CDR1 is ENHRY, CDR2 SYGVKD. The CDR3 totals 16 residues. Study-level results: The study found lower TCR diversity in persistent Graves' patients than in newly diagnosed ones. Persistent disease samples used TRBV28, TRBJ1-2 and TRBJ2-5 preferentially. Relative to new patients (around 1,000), persistent patients exhibited greater sharing of public clonotypes (about 3,000).

CDR3-region Arm-PCR and iRepertoire HTBI primers produced the TCR beta libraries. Authors' methods: Among the samples, around 58 TRBV and some 15 TRBJ segments were identified. A single record per CDR3 protein comes from TCRdb applying MiXCR to the multiplex PCR reads. The V and J calls and clone size are TCRdb's, not the authors'. Of about 430,000 distinct CDR3 sequences listed, under 25% are singletons. The rearrangement uses TRBV10-3 and TRBJ2-5, with 11 bases aligning to TRBD2. The starting material was peripheral blood mononuclear cells (PBMCs), obtained when the disease was refractory, from a patient treated with antithyroid drugs. This sequence was found in a female donor with Graves disease. DNA of the CDR3: TGTGCCACCCACGGGGATCTAGCGGGAGGCAAAGAGACCCAGTACTTC. Translated: CATHGDLAGGKETQYF.